These 28 T cell receptor beta chains share one sample of origin, sequenced in a study of blood T cell dynamics during melanoma immunotherapy. Time point here: week 3, after first cycle of checkpoint inhibitor. Sequencing used immunoSEQ multiplex PCR; TCRdb keeps in-frame clones, though not all of them. Altogether about 16,000 clones are present, 94% being singletons, with the ten largest covering about 0.2%. The specimen was effector memory CD8+ T cells from blood, collected from a patient treated with checkpoint blockade. The receptors stem from a human donor with melanoma.

The V and J genes are TRBV7-6 and TRBJ2-7; 10 bases line up with TRBD1. Germline V lookup: CDR1 SGHVS, CDR2 FNYEAQ. Trimming cost V 2 bases and J 6 bases; bases outside gene matches: 4. The CDR3 totals 14 residues. In DNA, the CDR3 is TGTGCCAGCAGCTTAAGACAGGGGGCAAGCGAGCAGTACTTC. Translated, it gives CASSLRQGASEQYF.

The chain recombines TRBV5-1 with TRBJ1-4; D is perhaps TRBD1 (5 bases). In germline, CDR1 is SGHRS, CDR2 YFSETQ. The CDR3 sequence is 15 residues long. With 2 bases removed from V and 4 bases from J, the gap between germline ends came to 12 bases. The CDR3 nucleotides read TGCGCCAGCAGCTTATACGGGGGTTATAATGAAAAACTGTTTTTT. Protein sequence: CASSLYGGYNEKLFF.

This chain links TRBV4-2 with TRBJ2-7, with D unresolved. The CDR3 loop spans 16 amino acids. The V end was cut by 0 bases, the J end by 2 bases, with 14 bases between. The germline CDR1 and CDR2 sequences are LGHNA and YNFKEQ. CDR3: CASSQEPMNRAYEQYF. CDR3 nucleotide sequence: TGTGCCAGCAGCCAAGAGCCTATGAACCGCGCCTACGAGCAGTACTTC.

The J gene is TRBJ2-7, the V gene TRBV5-1, with D perhaps TRBD1 (5 bases). The CDR3 has 12 amino acids. V lost 3 bases and J 4 bases, leaving 8 bases between the germline ends. CDR1 and CDR2 (germline): SGHRS, YFSETQ. As DNA, the CDR3 is TGCGCCAGCAGCTCCGACAGATACGAGCAGTACTTC. Its protein product is CASSSDRYEQYF. The full variable domain, completed using reference TRBV5-1 and TRBJ2-7, is KAGVTQTPRYLIKTRGQQVTLSCSPISGHRSVSWYQQTPGQGLQFLFEYFSETQRNKGNFPGRFSGRQFSNSRSEMNVSTLELGDSALYLCASSSDRYEQYFGPGTRLTVT.

This clone was seen once. This chain links TRBV28 with TRBJ1-3; TRBD1 matches 8 bases. The CDR3 covers 13 residues. Germline V gives CDR1 MDHEN, CDR2 SYDVKM. V lost 10 bases and J lost 4; bases outside the gene matches: 6. The chain's CDR3 is CAIQGVAGNTIYF. The CDR3 nucleotides read TGTGCCATACAGGGGGTAGCGGGAAACACCATATATTTT.

The J gene is TRBJ2-7, the V gene TRBV5-4; the D gene is possibly TRBD1 (6 bases). V was shortened by 1 base and J by 0 bases, with 8 bases between the two germline ends. CDR3 length: 14 amino acids. Germline V gives CDR1 SGHNT, CDR2 YYREEE (reference sequence). CDR3 in amino acids: CASSLYRDSYEQYF. CDR3 DNA sequence: TGTGCCAGCAGCTTGTACAGGGACTCCTACGAGCAGTACTTC.

V gene TRBV4-1 combines with J gene TRBJ1-5; D is unclear. V shed 2 bases and J shed 4 bases, with 18 bases lying between them. The CDR3 runs 17 residues. Germline V gene data show CDR1 as MGHRA and CDR2 as YSYEKL. CDR3 protein: CASSQRATTGGNQPQHF. The CDR3 bases are TGCGCCAGCAGCCAACGCGCCACTACCGGCGGGAATCAGCCCCAGCATTTT.

About this clone: The sample holds other DNA sequences that translate to the same CDR3. This chain connects TRBV29-1 to TRBJ2-3; unclear D gene. The CDR3 has 17 residues. Germline assignment: CDR1 SQVTM and CDR2 ANQGSEA. Trimming removed 1 base at V and 2 bases at J, with 19 bases between. The CDR3 nucleotides are TGCAGCGTTGAAGGAGTAAAACAGATCCCGGCCACAGATACGCAGTATTTT. It yields the protein CSVEGVKQIPATDTQYF.

The chain is built from TRBV9 and TRBJ2-5; a possible D gene is TRBD2 (5 bases). Gene TRBJ2-7 matches the end of the DNA better, so the J call may be wrong. Germline V gene sequence: CDR1 SGDLS, CDR2 YYNGEE. The CDR3 has 14 amino acids. The CDR3 protein is CASSVGYDGNEQYF. CDR3 coding DNA: TGTGCCAGCAGCGTAGGTTACGACGGGAACGAGCAGTACTTC.

This chain connects TRBV7-6 to TRBJ2-7; 7 nucleotides line up with TRBD2. The V gene's germline CDR1 is SGHVS and CDR2 FNYEAQ. The CDR3 has 14 amino acids. Trimming cost V 1 base and J 6 bases; bases outside gene matches: 6. CDR3 bases: TGTGCCAGCAGCTTAGGGGGAGGGCCTTCCGAGCAGTACTTC. Protein product: CASSLGGGPSEQYF. Using reference TRBV7-6 and TRBJ2-7 for the parts outside the CDR3, the full variable domain is GAGVSQSPRYKVTKRGQDVALRCDPISGHVSLYWYRQALGQGPEFLTYFNYEAQQDKSGLPNDRFSAERPEGSISTLTIQRTEQRDSAMYRCASSLGGGPSEQYFGPGTRLTVT.

V usage is TRBV15 and J usage is TRBJ2-3; 12 nucleotides line up with TRBD2. Germline CDR1 LNHNV, CDR2 YYDKDF (reference sequence). Losses at the gene ends were 2 bases for V and 6 bases for J; bases not matched to a gene: 6. CDR3 length equals 16 residues. The CDR3 nucleotides are TGTGCCACCAGCAGAACTAGCGGGAGGCAACTCGATACGCAGTATTTT. This sequence encodes CATSRTSGRQLDTQYF.

The chain combines TRBV27 with TRBJ2-7; a weak D match, TRBD2 (7 bases). Germline CDR1 MNHEY, CDR2 SMNVEV (reference sequence). This CDR3 comprises 11 residues. Between the trimmed V and J ends, which lost 10 bases and 7 bases, there was a span of 14 bases. CDR3 protein: CAILGGREQYF. As DNA, the CDR3 is TGTGCCATCCTCGGGGGGCGGGAGCAGTACTTC.

The chain has TRBV5-6 and TRBJ2-7, with D possibly TRBD1 on 5 matching bases. CDR1 and CDR2 (germline): SGHDT, YYEEEE. V was pared by 3 bases and J by 2 bases, with 12 bases between. The CDR3 totals 14 residues. For the CDR3, the DNA is TGTGCCAGCAGCTGGGGCTCGGAAGCCTACGAGCAGTACTTC. Its protein is CASSWGSEAYEQYF.

As DNA, the CDR3 is TGTGCCAGCAGCCTCAGGACTAGCGGCCCAGATACGCAGTATTTT. As protein: CASSLRTSGPDTQYF. The J gene is TRBJ2-3, the V gene TRBV13; 10 bases are a match to TRBD2. This CDR3 spans 15 amino acids. Germline CDR1 reads PRHDT; CDR2 reads FYEKMQ (reference sequence). V trimming: 5 bases; J trimming: 4 bases; junction bases outside the gene matches: 6.

The rearrangement uses TRBV28 and TRBJ1-2, with 8 bases lining up with TRBD1. The CDR3 sequence is 15 residues long. V dropped 4 bases and J dropped 5; count of bases not matched to a gene: 9. Germline CDR1 reads MDHEN; CDR2 reads SYDVKM. In DNA form, the CDR3 reads TGTGCCAGCAGTTCACACAGGGGGATGGGGTATGGCTACACCTTC. Its translation is CASSSHRGMGYGYTF.

The J gene is TRBJ1-2, the V gene TRBV2, with D possibly matching TRBD1 (5 bases). V was cut by 7 bases and J by 0 bases, with 12 bases left in between. The CDR3 totals 14 residues. Germline V gene data show CDR1 as SNHLY and CDR2 as FYNNEI. The CDR3 nucleotides read TGTGCCAGCACCGCCAGGGACCCTAACTATGGCTACACCTTC. Translated, it gives CASTARDPNYGYTF.

DNA of the CDR3: TGTGCCAGCAGCTTAGCCGGTGCGGACTCTGGGGCCAACGTCCTGACTTTC. Translation gives CASSLAGADSGANVLTF. This chain links TRBV7-2 with TRBJ2-6, with D uncertain. Germline V CDR1 and CDR2: SGHTA, FQGNSA. V lost 0 bases to trimming and J lost 0 bases, with 9 bases between them. CDR3 size: 17 residues.

The chain uses TRBV2 and TRBJ1-3; D remains ambiguous. Trimming took 6 bases from V and 0 from J, leaving 15 bases between them. Looked up from germline, CDR1 is SNHLY and CDR2 is FYNNEI. The CDR3 totals 16 residues. CDR3 region: CASSPSGRYSGNTIYF. DNA for the CDR3: TGTGCCAGCAGCCCTTCCGGACGGTACTCTGGAAACACCATATATTTT.

V is TRBV27 and J is TRBJ2-1; 9 bases align to TRBD2. The CDR3 runs 13 residues. CDR1 MNHEY and CDR2 SMNVEV come from the germline V gene (reference sequence). With 5 bases clipped from V and 8 bases from J, the junction kept 4 bases outside the gene matches. The CDR3 nucleotides read TGTGCCAGCAGTGGTAGCGGGAGCGATGAGCAGTTCTTC. As protein: CASSGSGSDEQFF.

The chain employs TRBV7-3 and TRBJ2-3; 7 nucleotides line up with TRBD2. The V gene end was trimmed by 4 bases and the J gene end by 0 bases; junction bases not matched to a gene: 4. CDR1 SGHTA and CDR2 FQGTGA come from the germline V gene. This CDR3 contains 15 residues. In nucleotides, the CDR3 is TGTGCCAGCAGCTCGAGCGGGATTAGCACAGATACGCAGTATTTT. Translated: CASSSSGISTDTQYF.

The chain carries TRBV28 and TRBJ2-3, with D maybe TRBD1 (6 bases). Germline CDR1 and CDR2: MDHEN and SYDVKM. The CDR3 totals 18 residues. V lost 6 bases to trimming and J lost 1 base, with 23 bases between them. The CDR3 spells CASSRSPWTEKGTDTQYF. The CDR3 bases are TGTGCCAGCAGCCGAAGTCCCTGGACAGAAAAGGGCACAGATACGCAGTATTTT.

CDR3 residues: CASRVTGSNDEQFF. Written as DNA, the CDR3 is TGTGCCAGCAGGGTGACAGGGAGTAACGATGAGCAGTTCTTC. This chain links TRBV6-6 with TRBJ2-1, with 7 bases aligning to TRBD1. CDR1 is MNHNY, CDR2 SVGAGI, per germline (reference sequence). V trimming: 6 bases; J trimming: 8 bases; junction bases outside the gene matches: 10. The CDR3 extends over 14 amino acids.

The V call is TRBV5-4, the J call TRBJ2-1; the match to TRBD2 covers 11 bases. CDR3 size: 15 residues. With 4 bases clipped from V and 3 bases from J, the junction kept 3 bases outside the gene matches. The germline V gene encodes CDR1 SGHNT and CDR2 YYREEE (reference sequence). This chain's CDR3 is CASSPGTSGYNEQFF. CDR3 nucleotide sequence: TGTGCCAGCAGCCCCGGGACTAGCGGCTACAATGAGCAGTTCTTC.

The chain links TRBV11-2 to TRBJ1-3; D remains ambiguous. This CDR3 is built from 16 residues. CDR1 is SGHAT and CDR2 is FQNNGV in the germline V gene. V was cut by 1 base and J by 3 bases, with 13 bases left in between. CDR3 amino acids: CASSLAVRSYGNTIYF. The DNA for the CDR3 is TGTGCCAGCAGCTTAGCGGTCCGGTCCTATGGAAACACCATATATTTT.

This sequence joins TRBV5-1 and TRBJ1-1; D not resolved. Germline lookup yields CDR1 SGHRS and CDR2 YFSETQ. The CDR3 runs 15 residues. Trimming removed 1 base at V and 1 base at J, with 11 bases between. The CDR3 loop is CASSLSRTQNTEAFF. The CDR3 region has the DNA TGCGCCAGCAGCTTGTCCAGGACTCAGAACACTGAAGCTTTCTTT.

The rearrangement joins TRBV6-4 to TRBJ2-5; 7 nucleotides line up with TRBD2. Per germline, CDR1 MRHNA and CDR2 SNTAGT. With 0 bases clipped from V and 4 bases from J, the junction kept 11 bases outside the gene matches. This CDR3 has 17 amino acids. Here the CDR3 reads CASSDSSVAGVGETQYF. The CDR3 DNA sequence: TGTGCCAGCAGTGACTCGAGTGTGGCGGGAGTTGGAGAGACCCAGTACTTC.

The chain has TRBV27 and TRBJ2-5; 8 bases match TRBD2. The CDR3 totals 16 residues. Looked up from germline, CDR1 is MNHEY and CDR2 is SMNVEV (reference sequence). V trimming: 2 bases; J trimming: 0 bases; junction bases outside the gene matches: 5. DNA of the CDR3: TGTGCCAGCAGTTTACCGGTCGGGGGGGACCAAGAGACCCAGTACTTC. Its translation: CASSLPVGGDQETQYF.

This clone was recorded once. The rearrangement joins TRBV7-6 to TRBJ2-2; 10 nucleotides align to TRBD2. Germline V gene lookup returns CDR1 SGHVS and CDR2 FNYEAQ. The CDR3 is 16 amino acids. J was trimmed by 6 bases and V by 3 bases; bases with no gene match: 7. CDR3 sequence (DNA): TGTGCCAGCAGCTTGCCGGCTAGCGGGAGTTCCGGGGAGCTGTTTTTT. Translated: CASSLPASGSSGELFF.